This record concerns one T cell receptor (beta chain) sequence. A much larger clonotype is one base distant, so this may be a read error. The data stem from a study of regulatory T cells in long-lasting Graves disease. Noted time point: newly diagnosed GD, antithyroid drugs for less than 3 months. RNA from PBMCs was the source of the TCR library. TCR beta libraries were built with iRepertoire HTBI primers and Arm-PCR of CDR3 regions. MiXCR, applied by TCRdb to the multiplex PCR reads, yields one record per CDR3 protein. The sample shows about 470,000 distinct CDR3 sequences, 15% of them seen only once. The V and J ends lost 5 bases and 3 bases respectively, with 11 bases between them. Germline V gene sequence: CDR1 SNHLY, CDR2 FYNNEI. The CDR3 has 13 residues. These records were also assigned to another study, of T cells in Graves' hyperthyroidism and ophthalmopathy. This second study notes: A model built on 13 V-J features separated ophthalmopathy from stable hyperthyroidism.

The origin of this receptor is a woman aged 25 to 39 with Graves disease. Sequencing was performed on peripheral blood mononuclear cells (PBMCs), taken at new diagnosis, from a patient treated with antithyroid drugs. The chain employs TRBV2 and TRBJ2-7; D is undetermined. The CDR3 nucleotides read TGTGCCAGCAGTCCTCCGAACGACTACGAGCAGTACTTC. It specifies CASSPPNDYEQYF.